These 19 T cell receptor beta chains were all obtained from the same sample, sequenced in a study of CD8 T cells in Susac syndrome. Random hexamers were used to reverse transcribe roughly 0.5 to 1 ug of RNA. TCRdb recomputed calls from the immunoSEQ multiplex PCR reads with MiXCR, one row per CDR3 protein. The sample lists hundreds of thousands of distinct CDR3 sequences; roughly 85% were seen once. The material sequenced was CD8+ T cells from PBMCs. Receptors were obtained from a human donor with multiple sclerosis.

This chain joins TRBV29-1 and TRBJ1-2, with TRBD1 as a possible D gene (6 bases). Germline V lookup: CDR1 SQVTM, CDR2 ANQGSEA. The CDR3 spans 13 residues. V lost 1 base to trimming and J lost 7 bases, with 13 bases between them. CDR3 in DNA: TGCAGCGTTGAAGTTCTGGGGGCGATTGGCTACACCTTC. Its protein is CSVEVLGAIGYTF.

The gene calls are TRBV6-1 and TRBJ2-1; 9 nucleotides line up with TRBD1. CDR1 and CDR2 from the germline V gene are MNHNS and SASEGT. After removal of 8 bases from V and 6 bases from J, the junction contained 8 bases not matched to a gene. The CDR3 has 14 amino acids. Written as DNA, the CDR3 is TGTGCCAGCCGGAAGGGACAGGGACTCAATGAGCAGTTCTTC. Translating it yields CASRKGQGLNEQFF.

This chain joins TRBV6-2 or TRBV6-3 and TRBJ1-1; tentative D call: TRBD1 (5 bases). The CDR3 is 14 residues long. Trimming took off 2 bases at V and 4 bases at J, with 11 bases between the two ends. Germline V gene lookup returns CDR1 MNHEY and CDR2 SVGEGT. The CDR3 coding sequence is TGTGCCAGCAGTTACAGGGACGCAGGCACTGAAGCTTTCTTT. It codes for CASSYRDAGTEAFF.

The J gene is TRBJ2-1, the V gene TRBV6-5; 7 nucleotides match TRBD2. V lost 4 bases, J lost 6 bases, and 12 bases stayed unmatched. CDR3 length: 16 residues. Germline V gives CDR1 MNHEY, CDR2 SVGAGI. For the CDR3, the DNA is TGTGCCAGCAGTTTCTCCGGGACTATACCGTCCAATGAGCAGTTCTTC. It encodes CASSFSGTIPSNEQFF.

This chain links TRBV27 with TRBJ2-7, with 9 bases fitting TRBD2. The germline CDR1 and CDR2 sequences are MNHEY and SMNVEV (reference sequence). This CDR3 contains 14 residues. V shed 6 bases and J 3 bases; nucleotides not matched to a gene: 6. The CDR3 protein is CASRPGLANYEQYF. CDR3 coding DNA: TGTGCCAGCAGGCCGGGACTAGCTAACTACGAGCAGTACTTC.

V gene TRBV6-1 combines with J gene TRBJ1-1; D possibly corresponds to TRBD1 (5 bases). V lost 3 bases and J lost 0, with 8 bases in between. This CDR3 contains 14 residues. Germline V gene lookup returns CDR1 MNHNS and CDR2 SASEGT. The CDR3 is CASSEFRVNTEAFF. In DNA form, the CDR3 reads TGTGCCAGCAGTGAGTTCAGGGTGAACACTGAAGCTTTCTTT.

The chain carries TRBV5-4 and TRBJ2-3; D uncertain. The CDR3 totals 14 residues. Deletions cut 2 bases from V and 1 base from J, with 8 bases between. The germline V gene has CDR1 SGHNT and CDR2 YYREEE (reference sequence). CDR3 in DNA: TGTGCCAGCAGCTTTATAGTCGGCACAGATACGCAGTATTTT. Its protein is CASSFIVGTDTQYF.

DNA of the CDR3: TGTGCCAGCAGTTTAGAGGGTCTAGCGGGGGTACAAGAGACCCAGTACTTC. Its protein product is CASSLEGLAGVQETQYF. V and J are TRBV12-3 or TRBV12-4 and TRBJ2-5; 10 nucleotides match TRBD2. The V gene end was trimmed by 1 base and the J gene end by 2 bases; junction bases not matched to a gene: 7. The CDR3 has 17 amino acids.

The chain carries TRBV7-9 and TRBJ2-7; TRBD1 might be the D (6 bases). Germline CDR1 SEHNR, CDR2 FQNEAQ (reference sequence). The CDR3 consists of 14 residues. V was pared by 5 bases and J by 4 bases, with 15 bases between. The CDR3 loop reads CASSANRVPYEQYF. In DNA, the CDR3 is TGTGCCAGCAGCGCCAACAGGGTCCCATACGAGCAGTACTTC.

The chain recombines TRBV7-2 with TRBJ2-1, with 7 bases aligning to TRBD2. The germline V gene encodes CDR1 SGHTA and CDR2 FQGNSA. The CDR3 loop spans 15 amino acids. The V gene end was trimmed by 4 bases and the J gene end by 1 base; junction bases not matched to a gene: 4. CDR3 sequence: CASSSSGGSYNEQFF. The CDR3 nucleotides are TGTGCCAGCAGCTCTTCGGGGGGTTCCTACAATGAGCAGTTCTTC.

This clonotype appeared once. J is TRBJ1-5 and V is TRBV27; D not certain. V dropped 8 bases and J dropped 6 bases, with 14 bases sitting between them. The germline CDR1 and CDR2 sequences are MNHEY and SMNVEV (reference sequence). There are 13 residues in the CDR3. The CDR3 reads CASSLSERQPQHF. The DNA for the CDR3 is TGTGCCAGCTCCCTCTCGGAACGTCAGCCCCAGCATTTT.

The chain combines TRBV7-9 with TRBJ1-3; D is ambiguous. Germline CDR1 is SEHNR and CDR2 is FQNEAQ (reference sequence). Trimming cost V 1 base and J 8 bases, with 6 bases left between them. This CDR3 has 12 amino acids. DNA for the CDR3: TGTGCCAGCAGCTTAGGTTACGACACCATATATTTT. Residues: CASSLGYDTIYF.

The rearrangement joins TRBV27 to TRBJ2-7; TRBD1 is a possible D gene (5 bases). V was pared by 5 bases and J by 8 bases, with 19 bases between. The CDR3 consists of 14 residues. Germline V gene lookup returns CDR1 MNHEY and CDR2 SMNVEV (reference sequence). This CDR3 is CASSQRQKLYKQYF. The CDR3 coding sequence is TGTGCCAGCAGTCAACGACAGAAACTGTACAAGCAGTACTTC.

V usage is TRBV12-5 and J usage is TRBJ2-7, with a weak D call TRBD2 (7 bases). The V and J ends lost 7 bases and 5 bases respectively, with 15 bases between them. The CDR3 sequence is 13 residues long. Germline values: CDR1 LGHNT, CDR2 FRNRAP. CDR3 residues: CASAMGGGDEQYF. DNA of the CDR3: TGTGCTAGTGCCATGGGAGGGGGGGACGAGCAGTACTTC.

The chain recombines TRBV6-5 with TRBJ2-1; D is undetermined. Trimming shortened V by 2 bases and J by 5 bases, and 7 bases separated the two germline ends. CDR3 length equals 13 residues. Germline lookup yields CDR1 MNHEY and CDR2 SVGAGI. The CDR3 protein is CASSYSQDNEQFF. CDR3 coding DNA: TGTGCCAGCAGTTACAGCCAGGACAATGAGCAGTTCTTC.

In its sample, this clonotype was seen a few times. The chain employs TRBV2 and TRBJ1-4, with 8 bases matching TRBD1. Germline CDR1 SNHLY, CDR2 FYNNEI. V lost 6 bases to trimming and J lost 4 bases; unmatched junction nucleotides: 10. This CDR3 comprises 16 residues. In DNA form, the CDR3 reads TGTGCCAGCAGACAGACGGGGACAGGAGTTAATGAAAAACTGTTTTTT. Translated, it gives CASRQTGTGVNEKLFF.

This clonotype was counted a single time. V and J are TRBV7-2 and TRBJ1-3; a weak D match, TRBD1 (6 bases). The length of the CDR3 is 16 residues. Germline-derived CDR1 and CDR2 are SGHTA and FQGNSA. V shed 5 bases and J shed 0 bases, with 14 bases lying between them. CDR3 protein: CASSAPTGYSGNTIYF. The CDR3 DNA follows: TGTGCCAGCAGCGCCCCGACAGGTTACTCTGGAAACACCATATATTTT.

This rearrangement joins TRBV7-9 to TRBJ2-5; D ambiguous. The CDR3 spans 13 residues. Germline lookup yields CDR1 SEHNR and CDR2 FQNEAQ (reference sequence). V was cut by 5 bases and J by 5 bases, with 12 bases left in between. This CDR3 is CASSEEREETQYF. The CDR3, as DNA: TGTGCCAGCAGCGAGGAGAGAGAGGAGACCCAGTACTTC.

The DNA of the CDR3 is TGTGCCACGAGAGGCACACACCTCTCCTACGAGCAGTACTTC. It translates to CATRGTHLSYEQYF. The J gene is TRBJ2-7, the V gene TRBV2; D is undetermined. Trimming pared 10 bases from V and 0 bases from J, leaving 16 bases between. Germline CDR1 and CDR2: SNHLY and FYNNEI. This CDR3 spans 14 amino acids.